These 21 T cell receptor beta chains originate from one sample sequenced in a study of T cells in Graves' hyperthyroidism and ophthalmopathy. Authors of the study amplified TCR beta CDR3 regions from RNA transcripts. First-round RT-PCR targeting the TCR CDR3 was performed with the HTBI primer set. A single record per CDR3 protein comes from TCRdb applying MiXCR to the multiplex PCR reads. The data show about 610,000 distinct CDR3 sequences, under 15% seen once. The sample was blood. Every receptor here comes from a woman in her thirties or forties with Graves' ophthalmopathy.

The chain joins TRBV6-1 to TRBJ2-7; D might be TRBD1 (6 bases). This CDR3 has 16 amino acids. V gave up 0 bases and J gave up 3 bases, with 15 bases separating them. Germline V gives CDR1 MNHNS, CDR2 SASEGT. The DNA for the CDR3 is TGTGCCAGCAGTGAAGCGGGTCTGGGACACAGCTACGAGCAGTACTTC. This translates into CASSEAGLGHSYEQYF.

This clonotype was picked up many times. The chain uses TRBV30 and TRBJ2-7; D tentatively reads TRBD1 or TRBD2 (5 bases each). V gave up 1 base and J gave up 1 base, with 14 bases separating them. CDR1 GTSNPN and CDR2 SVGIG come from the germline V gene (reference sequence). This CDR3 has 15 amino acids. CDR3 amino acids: CAWSGMTWGSYEQYF. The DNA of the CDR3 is TGTGCCTGGAGTGGAATGACATGGGGGTCCTACGAGCAGTACTTC.

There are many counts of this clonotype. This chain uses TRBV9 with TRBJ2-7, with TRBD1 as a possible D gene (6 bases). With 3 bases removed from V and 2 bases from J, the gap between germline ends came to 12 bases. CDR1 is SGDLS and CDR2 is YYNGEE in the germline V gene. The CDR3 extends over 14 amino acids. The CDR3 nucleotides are TGTGCCAGCAGCGCCGGACAGAGTACCTACGAGCAGTACTTC. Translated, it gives CASSAGQSTYEQYF.

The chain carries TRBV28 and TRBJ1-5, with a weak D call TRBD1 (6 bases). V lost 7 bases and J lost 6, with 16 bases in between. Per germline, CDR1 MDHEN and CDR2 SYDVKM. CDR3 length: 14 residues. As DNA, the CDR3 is TGTGCCAGCACCGTCAGCTGGGGGGCTCAGCCCCAGCATTTT. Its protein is CASTVSWGAQPQHF.

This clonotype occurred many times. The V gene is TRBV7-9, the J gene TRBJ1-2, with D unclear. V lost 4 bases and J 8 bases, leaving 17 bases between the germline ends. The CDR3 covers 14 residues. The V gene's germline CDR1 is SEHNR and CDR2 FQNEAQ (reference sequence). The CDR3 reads CASSSGPTAGGYTF. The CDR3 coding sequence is TGTGCCAGCAGCTCCGGGCCGACGGCGGGAGGCTACACCTTC. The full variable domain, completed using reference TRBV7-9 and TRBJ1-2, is DTGVSQNPRHKITKRGQNVTFRCDPISEHNRLYWYRQTLGQGPEFLTYFQNEAQLEKSRLLSDRFSAERPKGSFSTLEIQRTEQGDSAMYLCASSSGPTAGGYTFGSGTRLTVV.

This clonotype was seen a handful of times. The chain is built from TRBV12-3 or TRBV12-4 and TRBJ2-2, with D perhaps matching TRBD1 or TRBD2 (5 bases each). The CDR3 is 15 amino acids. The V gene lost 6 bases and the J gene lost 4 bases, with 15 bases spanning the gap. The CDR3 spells CASRAGIRGTGELFF. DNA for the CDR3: TGTGCCAGCAGGGCAGGGATTCGGGGCACCGGGGAGCTGTTTTTT.

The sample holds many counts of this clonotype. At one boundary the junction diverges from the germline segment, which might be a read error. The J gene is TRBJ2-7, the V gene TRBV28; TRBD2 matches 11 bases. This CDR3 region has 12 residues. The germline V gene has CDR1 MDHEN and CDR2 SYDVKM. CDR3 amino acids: CASSLTSGSKHF. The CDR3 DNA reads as TGTGCCAGCAGTTTAACTAGCGGGAGCAAGCACTTC.

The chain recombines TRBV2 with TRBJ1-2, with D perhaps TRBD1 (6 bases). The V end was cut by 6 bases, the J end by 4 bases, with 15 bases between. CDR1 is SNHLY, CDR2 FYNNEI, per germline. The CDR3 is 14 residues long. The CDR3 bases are TGTGCCAGCAGAAAGACGACAGGTGGCTATGGCTACACCTTC. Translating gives CASRKTTGGYGYTF.

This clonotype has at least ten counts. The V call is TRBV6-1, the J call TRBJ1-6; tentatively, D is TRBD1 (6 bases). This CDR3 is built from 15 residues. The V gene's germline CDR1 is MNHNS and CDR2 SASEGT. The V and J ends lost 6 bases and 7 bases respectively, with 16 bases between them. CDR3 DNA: TGTGCCAGCAGCTGGGGGGCAGGGCTCAATTCACCCCTCCACTTT. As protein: CASSWGAGLNSPLHF.

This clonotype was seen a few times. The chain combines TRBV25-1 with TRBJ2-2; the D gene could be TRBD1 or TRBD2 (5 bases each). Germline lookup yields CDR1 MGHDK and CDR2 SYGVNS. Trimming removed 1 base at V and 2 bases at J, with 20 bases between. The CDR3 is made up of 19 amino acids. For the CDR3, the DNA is TGTGCCAGCAGTGAATTCGCGGACATAGGGAGTAGAAACACCGGGGAGCTGTTTTTT. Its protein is CASSEFADIGSRNTGELFF.

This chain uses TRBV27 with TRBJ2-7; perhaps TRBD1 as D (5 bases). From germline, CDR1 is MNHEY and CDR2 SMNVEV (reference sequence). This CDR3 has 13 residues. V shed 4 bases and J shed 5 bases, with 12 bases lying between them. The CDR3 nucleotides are TGTGCCAGCAGTTATCAGGGTGGGCACGAGCAGTACTTC. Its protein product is CASSYQGGHEQYF.

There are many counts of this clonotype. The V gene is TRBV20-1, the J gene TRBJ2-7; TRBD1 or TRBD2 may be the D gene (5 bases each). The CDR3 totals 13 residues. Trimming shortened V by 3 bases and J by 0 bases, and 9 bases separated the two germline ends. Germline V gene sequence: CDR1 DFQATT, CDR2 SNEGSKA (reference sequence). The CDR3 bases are TGCAGTGCTAGTAAGGGGAGCTCCTACGAGCAGTACTTC. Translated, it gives CSASKGSSYEQYF.

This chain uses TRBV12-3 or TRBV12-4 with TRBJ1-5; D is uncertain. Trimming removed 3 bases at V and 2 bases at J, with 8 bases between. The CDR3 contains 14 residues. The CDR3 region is CASSFDIGNQPQHF. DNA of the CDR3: TGTGCCAGCAGTTTTGACATTGGCAATCAGCCCCAGCATTTT.

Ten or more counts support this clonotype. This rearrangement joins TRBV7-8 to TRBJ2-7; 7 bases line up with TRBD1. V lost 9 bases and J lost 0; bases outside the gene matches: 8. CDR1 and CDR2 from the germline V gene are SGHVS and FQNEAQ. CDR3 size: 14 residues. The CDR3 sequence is CASTSTGNSYEQYF. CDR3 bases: TGTGCCAGTACTTCGACAGGGAACTCCTACGAGCAGTACTTC.

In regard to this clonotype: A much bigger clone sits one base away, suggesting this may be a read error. This CDR3 reads CASVAQDQPQHF. In nucleotides, the CDR3 is TGTGCCAGCGTCGCGCAGGATCAGCCCCAGCATTTT. This sequence joins TRBV28 and TRBJ1-5; D not resolved. Looked up from germline, CDR1 is MDHEN and CDR2 is SYDVKM. The CDR3 has 12 amino acids. The V end was cut by 8 bases, the J end by 5 bases, with 10 bases between.

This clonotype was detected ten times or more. The CDR3 DNA reads TGTGCCAGCAGCTTAGGACTAATCAACCAAGAGACCCAGTACTTC. Translation gives CASSLGLINQETQYF. The chain combines TRBV7-2 with TRBJ2-5; D may be TRBD2 (5 bases). V lost 1 base, J lost 0 bases, and 9 bases lay in between. The CDR3 consists of 15 residues. From germline, CDR1 is SGHTA and CDR2 FQGNSA. The complete variable domain, with remaining parts taken from reference TRBV7-2 and TRBJ2-5, reads GAGVSQSPSNKVTEKGKDVELRCDPISGHTALYWYRQSLGQGLEFLIYFQGNSAPDKSGLPSDRFSAERTGGSVSTLTIQRTQQEDSAVYLCASSLGLINQETQYFGPGTRLLVL.

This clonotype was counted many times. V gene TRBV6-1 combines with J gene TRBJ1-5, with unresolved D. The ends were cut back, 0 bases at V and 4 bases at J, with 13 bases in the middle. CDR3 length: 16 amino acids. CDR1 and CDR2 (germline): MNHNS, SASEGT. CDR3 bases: TGTGCCAGCAGTGAAGCTCCACCGCTCGGGAATCAGCCCCAGCATTTT. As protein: CASSEAPPLGNQPQHF.

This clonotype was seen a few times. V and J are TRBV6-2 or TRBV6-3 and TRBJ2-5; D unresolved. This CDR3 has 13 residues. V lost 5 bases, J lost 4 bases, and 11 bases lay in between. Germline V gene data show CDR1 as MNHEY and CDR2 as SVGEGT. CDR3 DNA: TGTGCCAGCAGTGGATGGGGTGGAGAGACCCAGTACTTC. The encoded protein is CASSGWGGETQYF.

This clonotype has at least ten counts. The CDR3 spells CASSAGTSGLYEQYF. DNA of the CDR3: TGTGCCAGCAGTGCGGGGACTAGCGGTCTCTACGAGCAGTACTTC. This chain connects TRBV6-1 to TRBJ2-7; 11 positions match TRBD2. Per the germline V gene, CDR1 is MNHNS and CDR2 is SASEGT. With 4 bases clipped from V and 3 bases from J, the junction kept 5 bases outside the gene matches. The CDR3 runs 15 residues.

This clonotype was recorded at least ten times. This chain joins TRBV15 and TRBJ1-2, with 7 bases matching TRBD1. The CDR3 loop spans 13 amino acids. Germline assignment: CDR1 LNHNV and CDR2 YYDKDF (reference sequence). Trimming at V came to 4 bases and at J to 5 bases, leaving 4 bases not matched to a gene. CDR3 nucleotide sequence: TGTGCCACCAGCACCGGGACAGAATATGGCTACACCTTC. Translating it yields CATSTGTEYGYTF.

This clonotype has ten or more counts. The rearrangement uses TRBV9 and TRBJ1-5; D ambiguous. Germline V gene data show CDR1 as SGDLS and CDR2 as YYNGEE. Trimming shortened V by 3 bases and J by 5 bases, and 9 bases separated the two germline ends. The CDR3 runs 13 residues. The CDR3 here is CASSAHEDQPQHF. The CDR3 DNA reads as TGTGCCAGCAGCGCCCATGAGGATCAGCCCCAGCATTTT.